This passage covers 15 T cell receptor beta chains from one sample sequenced in a study of patients and donors after allogeneic stem cell transplantation. TCRdb ran MiXCR on the RT-PCR reads and lists one entry per CDR3 protein. In the table there are hundreds of thousands of distinct CDR3 sequences, roughly 17% of which are singletons. Sequences were obtained from blood, either unsorted or a sorted T cell fraction (not recorded which). The source is a human donor who was either an allogeneic HSCT recipient or a stem cell or donor lymphocyte infusion donor (not recorded which). It is not recorded whose cells these are; they may come from a transplant donor.

The V gene is TRBV9, the J gene TRBJ1-1; the D is unclear. Germline CDR1 and CDR2: SGDLS and YYNGEE. Trimming stripped 4 bases from V and 0 bases from J, with 19 bases between. The CDR3 loop spans 17 amino acids. The CDR3 nucleotides are TGTGCCAGCAGCTCCTGGGCCTTCGGAGACGTGAACACTGAAGCTTTCTTT. Its protein is CASSSWAFGDVNTEAFF.

This clonotype was picked up many times. V gene TRBV15 combines with J gene TRBJ2-1; 8 nucleotides agree with TRBD2. J lost 7 bases, V lost 2 bases, and 10 bases had no gene match. Germline V gives CDR1 LNHNV, CDR2 YYDKDF (reference sequence). CDR3 length: 16 residues. CDR3 residues: CATSRMTGGPHNEQFF. The CDR3 bases are TGTGCCACCAGCAGAATGACGGGAGGGCCTCATAATGAGCAGTTCTTC.

This sequence joins TRBV6-1 and TRBJ2-3; 11 bases are a match to TRBD2. The CDR3 has 16 amino acids. Germline V gene lookup returns CDR1 MNHNS and CDR2 SASEGT. V gave up 1 base and J gave up 8 bases; unmatched junction bases: 8. The CDR3 DNA sequence: TGTGCCAGCAGTGAAGGTCTAGCGGGGGGCCGGGGTACGCAGTATTTT. Amino acid sequence: CASSEGLAGGRGTQYF.

This chain links TRBV28 with TRBJ1-1; D gene unclear. Germline CDR1 is MDHEN and CDR2 is SYDVKM. Deletions cut 4 bases from V and 11 bases from J, with 17 bases between. This CDR3 spans 13 amino acids. DNA for the CDR3: TGTGCCAGCAGTTCGCTAAATTCGAAAGACGCTTTCTTT. Its protein product is CASSSLNSKDAFF.

This clonotype has a count of ten or more. The chain couples TRBV5-6 to TRBJ2-7; D could derive from TRBD1 or TRBD2 (6 bases each). Germline CDR1 reads SGHDT; CDR2 reads YYEEEE. There are 15 residues in the CDR3. With 3 bases removed from V and 1 base from J, the gap between germline ends came to 14 bases. The CDR3 DNA is TGTGCCAGCAGCTACAGGGCGGCGGGGTCCTACGAGCAGTACTTC. Translation: CASSYRAAGSYEQYF.

This chain uses TRBV6-5 with TRBJ2-7; possible D gene TRBD1, 6 bases. Trimming took off 0 bases at V and 3 bases at J, with 15 bases between the two ends. From germline, CDR1 is MNHEY and CDR2 SVGAGI. The CDR3 totals 16 residues. CDR3 sequence (DNA): TGTGCCAGCAGTTACTCGAAAACCGGGACACTCTACGAGCAGTACTTC. Protein product: CASSYSKTGTLYEQYF.

The V call is TRBV10-3, the J call TRBJ2-3; TRBD1 is a possible D gene (6 bases). This CDR3 is 12 amino acids long. The V end was cut by 3 bases, the J end by 5 bases, with 6 bases between. Germline V gene lookup returns CDR1 ENHRY and CDR2 SYGVKD. The DNA of the CDR3 is TGTGCCATCAGTGAACAGGGAGATACGCAGTATTTT. This sequence encodes CAISEQGDTQYF.

This clonotype was observed a few times. The chain is built from TRBV6-1 and TRBJ1-5; 7 bases align to TRBD1. Losses at the gene ends were 1 base for V and 5 bases for J; bases not matched to a gene: 5. This CDR3 has 15 amino acids. From germline, CDR1 is MNHNS and CDR2 SASEGT. The chain's CDR3 is CASSEGQGIYQPQHF. CDR3 bases: TGTGCCAGCAGTGAAGGACAGGGAATATATCAGCCCCAGCATTTT.

The chain has TRBV6-1 and TRBJ1-2; 7 bases are a match to TRBD1. Losses at the gene ends were 5 bases for V and 2 bases for J; bases not matched to a gene: 5. The CDR3 extends over 14 amino acids. Germline CDR1 is MNHNS and CDR2 is SASEGT. CDR3 region: CASSPTGSNYGYTF. CDR3 bases: TGTGCCAGCAGTCCGACAGGGTCGAACTATGGCTACACCTTC.

This clonotype was observed a handful of times. The V call is TRBV7-2, the J call TRBJ1-1; the match to TRBD1 covers 7 bases. The V and J ends lost 6 bases and 1 base, in that order; junction bases with no gene match: 5. CDR1 is SGHTA and CDR2 is FQGNSA in the germline V gene. This CDR3 has 14 residues. CDR3 nucleotide sequence: TGTGCCAGCAGTCACGACAGGGCGAACACTGAAGCTTTCTTT. It is translated as CASSHDRANTEAFF. Filled out from reference TRBV7-2 and TRBJ1-1, the complete variable domain reads GAGVSQSPSNKVTEKGKDVELRCDPISGHTALYWYRQSLGQGLEFLIYFQGNSAPDKSGLPSDRFSAERTGGSVSTLTIQRTQQEDSAVYLCASSHDRANTEAFFGQGTRLTVV.

The rearrangement links TRBV20-1 to TRBJ2-3, with 13 bases identical to TRBD2. The V gene's germline CDR1 is DFQATT and CDR2 SNEGSKA (reference sequence). The CDR3 has 15 amino acids. With 3 bases clipped from V and 1 base from J, the junction kept 1 base outside the gene matches. The CDR3 here is CSARGLAGRTDTQYF. CDR3 bases: TGCAGTGCTAGGGGACTAGCGGGGCGCACAGATACGCAGTATTTT.

The chain recombines TRBV6-1 with TRBJ2-7; D is possibly TRBD1 or TRBD2 (5 bases each). The germline V gene has CDR1 MNHNS and CDR2 SASEGT. V lost 0 bases and J lost 5, with 14 bases in between. The length of the CDR3 is 15 residues. CDR3 loop: CASSEAGAGSDEQYF. CDR3 nucleotide sequence: TGTGCCAGCAGTGAAGCTGGGGCAGGGAGTGACGAGCAGTACTTC.

The chain combines TRBV9 with TRBJ2-1, with TRBD2 identical over 7 bases. The J segment lost 4 bases and the V segment lost 3 bases, leaving 10 bases of the junction unmatched. This CDR3 has 16 amino acids. Germline CDR1 is SGDLS and CDR2 is YYNGEE. CDR3 region: CASSGSGTTIYNEQFF. CDR3 nucleotides: TGTGCCAGCAGCGGCTCCGGGACTACTATTTACAATGAGCAGTTCTTC.

The DNA of the CDR3 is TGTGCCAGCAGCTTCGGGGGGGCGGATACGCAGTATTTT. This sequence encodes CASSFGGADTQYF. This chain connects TRBV11-1 to TRBJ2-3; 8 bases fit TRBD2. Germline V gene lookup returns CDR1 SGHAT and CDR2 FQDESV (reference sequence). The CDR3 loop spans 13 amino acids. J was trimmed by 6 bases and V by 3 bases; bases with no gene match: 2.

This clonotype was counted between two and nine times. V is TRBV12-3 or TRBV12-4 and J is TRBJ2-1; D gene unclear. The CDR3 runs to 15 residues. V lost 5 bases and J lost 0, with 11 bases in between. The CDR3 nucleotides are TGTGCCAGCAGTCGGGCAGGAGACTCCTACAATGAGCAGTTCTTC. Amino acid sequence: CASSRAGDSYNEQFF.